Below, one T cell receptor (beta chain) is given with its context. The antigen is not known. The method was immunoSEQ multiplex PCR; TCRdb's version includes in-frame clones alone and lacks a portion of them. The sample carries about 20,000 clones, 65% to 80% recorded once. Sorted T cells were CFSE-labeled and cultured five to six days with allogeneic regulatory or mature dendritic cells at 1:10. This sample was included in a study of regulatory dendritic cells for organ transplantation. At the level of the study: Dendritic cell cultures received LPS on day 6. General study results and limits: Between individuals, the alloreactive memory CD8+ T cell pool differed considerably.

V shed 4 bases, J shed 5 bases, and the junction held 1 base outside the gene matches. This CDR3 has 14 amino acids. From germline, CDR1 is MRHNA and CDR2 SNTAGT. Specimen: memory CD4+ T cells from blood cultured with regulatory dendritic cells. The subset denotes: CD45RO+ memory T cells. The chain uses TRBV6-4 and TRBJ2-2; 10 nucleotides agree with TRBD1. The TCR sequence derives from a human donor in good health. Here the CDR3 DNA reads TGTGCCAGCAGTGGACAGGGGGCAACCGGGGAGCTGTTTTTT. Amino acids: CASSGQGATGELFF.